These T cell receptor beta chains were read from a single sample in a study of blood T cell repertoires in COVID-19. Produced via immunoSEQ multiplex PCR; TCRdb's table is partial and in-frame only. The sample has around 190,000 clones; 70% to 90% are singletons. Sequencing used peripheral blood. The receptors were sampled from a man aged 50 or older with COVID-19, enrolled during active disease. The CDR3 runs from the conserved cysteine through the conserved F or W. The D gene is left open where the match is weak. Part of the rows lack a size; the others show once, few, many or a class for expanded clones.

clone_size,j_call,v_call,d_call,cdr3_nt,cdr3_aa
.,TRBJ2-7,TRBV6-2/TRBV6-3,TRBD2,TGTGCCAGCAGTATTGCGGGGGAGCCCTCCTACGAGCAGTACTTC,CASSIAGEPSYEQYF
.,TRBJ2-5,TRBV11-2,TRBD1,TGTGCCAGCAGCTTCCGGGACAGAGAACAAGAGACCCAGTACTTC,CASSFRDREQETQYF
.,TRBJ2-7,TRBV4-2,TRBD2,TGTGCCAGCAGCCAAGATCCTTTTACACTAGCGGGAGCCTACGAGCAGTACTTC,CASSQDPFTLAGAYEQYF
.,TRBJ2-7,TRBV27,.,TGTGCCAGCAGTTTAACAGACCCGCAGGACGAGCAGTACTTC,CASSLTDPQDEQYF
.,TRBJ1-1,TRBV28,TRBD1,TGTGCCAGCAGTCCACATATAGGTCAGGGGGACACTGAAGCTTTCTTT,CASSPHIGQGDTEAFF
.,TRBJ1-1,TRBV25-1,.,TGTGCCAGCAGTGAAATCGGGGTTTACACTGAAGCTTTCTTT,CASSEIGVYTEAFF
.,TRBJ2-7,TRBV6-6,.,TGTGCCAGCAGTTCAGCAGGGGTATACTACGAGCAGTACTTC,CASSSAGVYYEQYF
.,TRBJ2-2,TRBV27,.,TGTGCCAGCCAAGCTAGCGTCCACGGGGAGCTGTTTTTT,CASQASVHGELFF
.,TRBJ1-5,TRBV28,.,TGTGCCAGCAGTTCACCCCGGCAGGGCGGCCAGCCCCAGCATTTT,CASSSPRQGGQPQHF
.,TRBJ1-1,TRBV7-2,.,TGTGCCAGCAGCTCCTGGCGGACAGAACGCACTGAAGCTTTCTTT,CASSSWRTERTEAFF
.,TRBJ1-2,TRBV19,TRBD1,TGTGCCAGTACTGTGACAGGGGTCTATGGCTACACCTTC,CASTVTGVYGYTF
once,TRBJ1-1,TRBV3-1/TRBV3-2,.,TGTGCCAGCAGCCAAGGGGGAGGCGGAACTGAAGCTTTCTTT,CASSQGGGGTEAFF
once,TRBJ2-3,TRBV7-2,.,TGTGCCAGCAGCATAACAGGGAGGGAGGTAACAGATACGCAGTATTTT,CASSITGREVTDTQYF
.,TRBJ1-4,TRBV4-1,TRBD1,TGCGCCAGCAGCCATCCCCGGGGGACAGGGGATGAAAAACTGTTTTTT,CASSHPRGTGDEKLFF
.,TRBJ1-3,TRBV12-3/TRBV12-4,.,TGTGCCAGCCGGGTCCGAAACACCATATATTTT,CASRVRNTIYF
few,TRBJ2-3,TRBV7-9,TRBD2,TGTGCCAGCAGCCGAGAGGGAGGCGGGGGGGACACAGATACGCAGTATTTT,CASSREGGGGDTDTQYF
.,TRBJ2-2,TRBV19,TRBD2,TGTGCCAGTAGTATTATTAGCGGGGGCACCGGGGAGCTGTTTTTT,CASSIISGGTGELFF
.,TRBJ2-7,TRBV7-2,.,TGTGCCAGCAGCGTACAATACGAGCAGTACTTC,CASSVQYEQYF
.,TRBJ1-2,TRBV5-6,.,TGTGCCAGCAGCTTGGAGGGGAGGCACTATGGCTACACCTTC,CASSLEGRHYGYTF
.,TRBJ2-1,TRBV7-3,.,TGTGCCAGCAGCTTATTTCCCGGGGGGACAACAGAAAATGAGCAGTTCTTC,CASSLFPGGTTENEQFF
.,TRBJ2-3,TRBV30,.,TGTGCCTGGAGTAGCAGGGATGGTGCAGATACGCAGTATTTT,CAWSSRDGADTQYF
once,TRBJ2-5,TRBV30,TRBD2,TGTGCCTGGATGGGCGGGGGCCAAGAGACCCAGTACTTC,CAWMGGGQETQYF
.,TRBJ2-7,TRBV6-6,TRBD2,TGTGCCAGCAGGACGAATAGCGGGAGGGCCGACGAGCAGTACTTC,CASRTNSGRADEQYF
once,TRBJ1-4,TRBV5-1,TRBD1,TGCGCCAGCAGCTGGACAGGTACTAATGAAAAACTGTTTTTT,CASSWTGTNEKLFF
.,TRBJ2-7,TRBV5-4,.,TGTGCCAGCAGCTTGACAGGGAACTACGAGCAGTACTTC,CASSLTGNYEQYF
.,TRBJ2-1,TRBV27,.,TGTGCCAGCACTAGGACAGTAGACAATGAGCAGTTCTTC,CASTRTVDNEQFF
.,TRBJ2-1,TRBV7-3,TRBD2,TGTGCCAGCAGCTTGCTTAGCGGGGGGAGCTCCTACAATGAGCAGTTCTTC,CASSLLSGGSSYNEQFF
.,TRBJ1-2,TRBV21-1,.,TGTGCCAGCAGCAAAGAGAGGGCAGCACTGTATGGCTACACCTTC,CASSKERAALYGYTF
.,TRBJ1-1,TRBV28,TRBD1,TGTGCCAGCAGTGCGACAGGGGGCACTGAAGCTTTCTTT,CASSATGGTEAFF
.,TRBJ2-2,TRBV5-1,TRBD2,TGCGCCAGCAGCCTCGGGACTAGCGGAACCGGGGAGCTGTTTTTT,CASSLGTSGTGELFF
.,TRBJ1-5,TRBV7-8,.,TGTGCCAGCAGCCCGCAGGGTGAAGCCCAGCATTTT,CASSPQGEAQHF
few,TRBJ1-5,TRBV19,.,TGTGCCAGTAGTATACAGGGCGGCAATCAGCCCCAGCATTTT,CASSIQGGNQPQHF
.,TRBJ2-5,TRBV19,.,TGTGCCAGTAGTATAGGGTCGGTGGAGACCCAGTACTTC,CASSIGSVETQYF
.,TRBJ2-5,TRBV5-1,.,TGCGCCAGCAGCCCCGGGGGAGTCCAAGAGACCCAGTACTTC,CASSPGGVQETQYF
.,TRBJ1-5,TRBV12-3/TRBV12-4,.,TGTGCCAGCAGTTTAGAGGGGGATCAGCCCCAGCATTTT,CASSLEGDQPQHF
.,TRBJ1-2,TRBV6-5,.,TGTGCCAGCAGGTCGGCAGGGTTTCATGGCTACACCTTC,CASRSAGFHGYTF
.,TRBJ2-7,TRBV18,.,TGTGCCAGCTCATTGAGGGACTACGAGCAGTACTTC,CASSLRDYEQYF
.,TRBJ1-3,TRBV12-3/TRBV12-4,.,TGTGCCAGCAGTTTGGAACAGTCCATATATTTT,CASSLEQSIYF
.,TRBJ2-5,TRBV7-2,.,TGTGCCAGCAGGGTGGGGGGATTCCAAGAGACCCAGTACTTC,CASRVGGFQETQYF
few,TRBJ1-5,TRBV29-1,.,TGCAGCGTCGAGGTGGGACTCAATCAGCCCCAGCATTTT,CSVEVGLNQPQHF
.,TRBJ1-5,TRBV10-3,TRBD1,TGTGCCATCAGTAAGGGACAGGGGGATTGGGGCAATCAGCCCCAGCATTTT,CAISKGQGDWGNQPQHF
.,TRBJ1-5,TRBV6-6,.,TGTGCCAGCAGTTACGGACACAATAGCAATCAGCCCCAGCATTTT,CASSYGHNSNQPQHF
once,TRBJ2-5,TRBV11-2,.,TGTGCCAGCAGCTCCGGGGAGACCCAGTACTTC,CASSSGETQYF
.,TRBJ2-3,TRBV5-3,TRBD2,TGTGCCAGAAGCAAAAGGGAGGGTCGGCTTTCAGATACGCAGTATTTT,CARSKREGRLSDTQYF
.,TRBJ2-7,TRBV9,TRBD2,TGTGCCAGCAGCGCCCCCGGGACTAGCGGGATTGCCGAGCAGTACTTC,CASSAPGTSGIAEQYF
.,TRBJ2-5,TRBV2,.,TGTGCCAGCAAAATTCAGGGCCAAGAGACCCAGTACTTC,CASKIQGQETQYF
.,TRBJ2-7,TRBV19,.,TGTGCCAGTAGTGTACACCGGGACACCCTCTACGAGCAGTACTTC,CASSVHRDTLYEQYF
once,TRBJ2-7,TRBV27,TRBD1,TGTGCCAGCAGTTATGGGTTGGGACAGGGGGACTACGAGCAGTACTTC,CASSYGLGQGDYEQYF
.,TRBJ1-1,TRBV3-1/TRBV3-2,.,TGTGCCAGCAGGGCAGGGGTGGGGGTTTACACTGAAGCTTTCTTT,CASRAGVGVYTEAFF
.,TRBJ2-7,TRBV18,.,TGTGCCAGCTCACCGCCTAATAGGGGTAACTACGAGCAGTACTTC,CASSPPNRGNYEQYF
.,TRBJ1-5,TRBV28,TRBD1,TGTGCCAGCAGTTTCCCCGGGGGGACAGGGAACAATCAGCCCCAGCATTTT,CASSFPGGTGNNQPQHF
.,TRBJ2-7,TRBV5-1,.,TGCGCCAGCAGCTTTGGCCACTACGAGCAGTACTTC,CASSFGHYEQYF
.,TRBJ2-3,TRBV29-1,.,TGCAGCGTTCTCCGCGGGGCAGATACGCAGTATTTT,CSVLRGADTQYF